Following are 26 T cell receptor beta chains from one sample sequenced in a study of T cells after yellow fever vaccination. TCRdb used MiXCR to reprocess the 5' RACE reads, holding one entry per CDR3 protein. The data contain 300,000 to 450,000 distinct CDR3 sequences, around 8.1% of them singletons. Sequencing was performed on PBMCs, taken about 41 days after the first yellow fever vaccination. Source of these receptors: a man in his late teens or twenties who received the YFV17D yellow fever vaccine.

This clonotype was detected a few times. The V and J genes are TRBV20-1 and TRBJ2-2, with 12 bases matching TRBD2. With 5 bases clipped from V and 7 bases from J, the junction kept 5 bases outside the gene matches. Germline values: CDR1 DFQATT, CDR2 SNEGSKA (reference sequence). The CDR3 is made up of 14 amino acids. CDR3 sequence (DNA): TGCAGTGCTCCTAGCGGGGGGGCCGACGGGGAGCTGTTTTTT. It yields the protein CSAPSGGADGELFF.

The chain carries TRBV28 and TRBJ2-3; no firm D call. This CDR3 region has 13 residues. Trimming pared 6 bases from V and 6 bases from J, leaving 13 bases between. CDR1 and CDR2 (germline): MDHEN, SYDVKM. CDR3 bases: TGTGCCAGCAGCCGCCCCCCCACGGATACGCAGTATTTT. Residues: CASSRPPTDTQYF.

This clonotype was picked up a small number of times. V gene TRBV7-2 combines with J gene TRBJ1-5; tentative D call: TRBD1 (6 bases). Trimming removed 3 bases from V and 6 bases from J, with 15 bases in between. Germline CDR1 SGHTA, CDR2 FQGNSA. The CDR3 covers 15 residues. DNA of the CDR3: TGTGCCAGCAGCTTCAGCGCAGGGGCGCGTCAGCCCCAGCATTTT. This codes for CASSFSAGARQPQHF.

The sample holds a few counts of this clonotype. The chain employs TRBV21-1 and TRBJ1-1. TRBV21-1 is a documented pseudogene. CDR3 length equals 12 residues. Written as DNA, the CDR3 is TGTGCCAGACAACTTAAAAGGACTGAAGCTTTCTTT. It yields the protein CARQLKRTEAFF.

This clonotype has more than one count but fewer than ten. V usage is TRBV20-1 and J usage is TRBJ2-7; a possible D gene is TRBD2 (6 bases). The CDR3 covers 13 residues. V dropped 3 bases and J dropped 6 bases, with 15 bases sitting between them. Germline lookup yields CDR1 DFQATT and CDR2 SNEGSKA (reference sequence). The CDR3 bases are TGCAGTGCTAGGGGGCCTCGGGGAGGCGAGCAGTACTTC. Translated: CSARGPRGGEQYF.

This clonotype has a handful of counts. This sequence joins TRBV7-8 and TRBJ2-3; the match to TRBD1 covers 7 bases. This CDR3 has 15 amino acids. V shed 4 bases and J 3 bases; nucleotides not matched to a gene: 7. Germline V gene data show CDR1 as SGHVS and CDR2 as FQNEAQ. This CDR3 reads CASSSDRESTDTQYF. CDR3 coding DNA: TGTGCCAGCAGCTCAGACAGGGAGAGTACAGATACGCAGTATTTT.

There are a few counts of this clonotype. The chain has TRBV5-1 and TRBJ2-3, with 12 bases matching TRBD2. This CDR3 spans 17 amino acids. Germline CDR1 is SGHRS and CDR2 is YFSETQ. Unmatched junction bases numbered 6, after V lost 4 bases and J lost 0 bases. The CDR3 bases are TGCGCCAGCAGCGTACGACTAGCGGGGGCTAGCACAGATACGCAGTATTTT. This gives the protein CASSVRLAGASTDTQYF.

This clonotype has only a few counts. The chain employs TRBV9 and TRBJ2-4; 9 bases are shared with TRBD1. CDR3 size: 14 residues. Germline V CDR1 and CDR2: SGDLS, YYNGEE. The J segment lost 4 bases and the V segment lost 4 bases, leaving 3 bases of the junction unmatched. The CDR3 here is CASSSGTGKNIQYF. The CDR3 nucleotides read TGTGCCAGCAGCTCCGGGACAGGGAAAAACATTCAGTACTTC. Full variable domain (outside the CDR3, taken from reference TRBV9 and TRBJ2-4): DSGVTQTPKHLITATGQRVTLRCSPRSGDLSVYWYQQSLDQGLQFLIQYYNGEERAKGNILERFSAQQFPDLHSELNLSSLELGDSALYFCASSSGTGKNIQYFGAGTRLSVL.

Of note for this clonotype: The junction shows a germline mismatch at one end, possibly a read error. This chain joins TRBV12-5 and TRBJ2-7; 7 nucleotides match TRBD1. This CDR3 region has 17 residues. Germline V gives CDR1 LGHNT, CDR2 FRNRAP. CDR3 nucleotide sequence: TGTACTAGTGGTTTGGCCCTGGGACAGCTAACCGCCTACGAGCAGTACTTC. Translated: CTSGLALGQLTAYEQYF.

The chain employs TRBV6-1 and TRBJ1-1; D ambiguous. The CDR3 runs 13 residues. Trimming stripped 2 bases from V and 5 bases from J, with 9 bases between. CDR1 is MNHNS, CDR2 SASEGT, per germline. The CDR3: CASSELRWTEAFF. CDR3 bases: TGTGCCAGCAGTGAATTGAGGTGGACTGAAGCTTTCTTT.

This clonotype was seen only a few times. This chain links TRBV7-2 with TRBJ1-5; D is possibly TRBD1 (6 bases). Germline V gives CDR1 SGHTA, CDR2 FQGNSA. This CDR3 spans 14 amino acids. The V and J ends lost 5 bases and 4 bases respectively, with 12 bases between them. CDR3 nucleotide sequence: TGTGCCAGCAGCGGTACAGGGCCGAATCAGCCCCAGCATTTT. This sequence encodes CASSGTGPNQPQHF. Combining the CDR3 with reference TRBV7-2 and TRBJ1-5 gives the whole variable domain GAGVSQSPSNKVTEKGKDVELRCDPISGHTALYWYRQSLGQGLEFLIYFQGNSAPDKSGLPSDRFSAERTGGSVSTLTIQRTQQEDSAVYLCASSGTGPNQPQHFGDGTRLSIL.

This clonotype was counted between two and nine times. This rearrangement joins TRBV5-1 to TRBJ2-2; perhaps TRBD2 as D (5 bases). This CDR3 contains 12 residues. Trimming stripped 2 bases from V and 11 bases from J, with 10 bases between. The germline gives CDR1 SGHRS, CDR2 YFSETQ. CDR3: CASSLEGPELFF. The CDR3 region has the DNA TGCGCCAGCAGCTTAGAGGGTCCCGAGCTGTTTTTT. Based on the CDR3 plus reference TRBV5-1 and TRBJ2-2, the full variable domain is KAGVTQTPRYLIKTRGQQVTLSCSPISGHRSVSWYQQTPGQGLQFLFEYFSETQRNKGNFPGRFSGRQFSNSRSEMNVSTLELGDSALYLCASSLEGPELFFGEGSRLTVL.

This clonotype appeared many times. The rearrangement joins TRBV7-2 to TRBJ2-1, with 11 bases matching TRBD1. In germline, CDR1 is SGHTA, CDR2 FQGNSA. The junction had 8 bases not matched to a gene; V was cut back by 7 bases and J by 3 bases. This CDR3 is 16 amino acids long. This CDR3 reads CASTRGGTGGYNEQFF. DNA of the CDR3: TGTGCCAGCACGCGAGGCGGGACAGGGGGCTACAATGAGCAGTTCTTC.

This clonotype was seen ten or more times. V is TRBV24-1 and J is TRBJ2-3, with TRBD2 identical over 7 bases. This CDR3 has 17 amino acids. After removal of 4 bases from V and 0 bases from J, the junction contained 9 bases not matched to a gene. CDR1 and CDR2 from the germline V gene are KGHDR and SFDVKD. The CDR3 sequence: CATSDPGGLSSTDTQYF. The DNA for the CDR3 is TGTGCCACCAGTGACCCGGGGGGACTATCTAGCACAGATACGCAGTATTTT.

The rearrangement uses TRBV20-1 and TRBJ2-3, with TRBD1 matching over 8 bases. Per germline, CDR1 DFQATT and CDR2 SNEGSKA (reference sequence). The CDR3 has 13 amino acids. J gave up 4 bases and V 4 bases, and 4 bases lay outside the gene matches. CDR3 protein: CSATDRVSDTQYF. The CDR3 bases are TGCAGTGCTACGGACAGGGTGTCAGATACGCAGTATTTT.

The chain combines TRBV7-2 with TRBJ2-6, with 8 bases aligning to TRBD1. In germline, CDR1 is SGHTA, CDR2 FQGNSA. The ends lost 3 bases at V and 4 bases at J; junction bases unmatched: 2. The CDR3 loop spans 15 amino acids. In nucleotides, the CDR3 is TGTGCCAGCAGCTTGACAGGGGTCGGGGCCAACGTCCTGACTTTC. It codes for CASSLTGVGANVLTF.

The chain is built from TRBV7-9 and TRBJ2-3; 9 nucleotides align to TRBD2. Trimming removed 5 bases from V and 6 bases from J; junction bases left unmatched: 9. Germline CDR1 SEHNR, CDR2 FQNEAQ (reference sequence). This CDR3 comprises 15 residues. DNA of the CDR3: TGTGCCAGCAGCCTCCTGACTAGCGGTATGGATACGCAGTATTTT. Encoded protein: CASSLLTSGMDTQYF.

The chain carries TRBV7-3 and TRBJ2-1; maybe TRBD2 (6 bases). V was cut by 2 bases and J by 5 bases, with 16 bases left in between. Germline-derived CDR1 and CDR2 are SGHTA and FQGTGA. This CDR3 has 16 residues. The CDR3 region is CASSLVGGLPNNEQFF. The CDR3 bases are TGTGCCAGCAGCTTAGTCGGAGGACTACCTAACAATGAGCAGTTCTTC.

This clonotype was found a few times. This sequence joins TRBV15 and TRBJ2-3; D is unresolved. V shed 0 bases and J shed 4 bases, with 8 bases lying between them. Germline values: CDR1 LNHNV, CDR2 YYDKDF (reference sequence). This CDR3 is built from 14 residues. Here the CDR3 reads CATSRDRNADTQYF. Written as DNA, the CDR3 is TGTGCCACCAGCAGAGATAGGAACGCAGATACGCAGTATTTT.

The chain recombines TRBV27 with TRBJ2-7; D possibly matches TRBD1 or TRBD2 (5 bases each). Per germline, CDR1 MNHEY and CDR2 SMNVEV (reference sequence). Trimming took off 7 bases at V and 0 bases at J, with 19 bases between the two ends. The CDR3 sequence is 16 residues long. The CDR3 loop is CASTLIPAGSSYEQYV. The CDR3 DNA follows: TGTGCCAGCACCCTTATCCCAGCAGGGAGCTCCTACGAGCAGTACGTC.

The chain employs TRBV18 and TRBJ2-3, with 8 bases that match TRBD1. Trimming cost V 5 bases and J 5 bases; bases outside gene matches: 18. Germline CDR1 is KGHSH and CDR2 is LQKENI. The length of the CDR3 is 18 residues. CDR3 bases: TGTGCCAGCTCAAGAAGGGCGGTTTCCCAAACAGGGGGAGATACGCAGTATTTT. Translation gives CASSRRAVSQTGGDTQYF.

This clonotype has just a few counts. The V gene is TRBV4-2, the J gene TRBJ2-5; D is possibly TRBD2 (5 bases). Between the trimmed V and J ends, which lost 3 bases and 7 bases, there was a span of 15 bases. This CDR3 spans 14 amino acids. Germline V gene data show CDR1 as LGHNA and CDR2 as YNFKEQ. CDR3 nucleotides: TGTGCCAGCAGCCAGGAGACGGACCGGGGGACCCAGTACTTC. This sequence encodes CASSQETDRGTQYF.

This clonotype occurred a few times. The chain recombines TRBV29-1 with TRBJ2-3; 11 positions match TRBD2. In germline, CDR1 is SQVTM, CDR2 ANQGSEA. J gave up 5 bases and V 0 bases, and 10 bases lay outside the gene matches. CDR3 length: 17 residues. CDR3 protein: CSVEDLAGGSLKDTQYF. CDR3 nucleotides: TGCAGCGTTGAAGATTTAGCGGGGGGGTCACTCAAAGATACGCAGTATTTT.

The V call is TRBV25-1, the J call TRBJ1-2; TRBD1 might be the D (5 bases). This CDR3 spans 13 amino acids. The germline CDR1 and CDR2 sequences are MGHDK and SYGVNS. Trimming left V 8 bases short and J 5 bases short, with 15 bases between. For the CDR3, the DNA is TGTGCCAGCGGGACCGGGACGGTGTATGGCTACACCTTC. Translated: CASGTGTVYGYTF.

This clonotype has a handful of counts. The chain has TRBV30 and TRBJ2-1; 8 bases align to TRBD2. The CDR3 runs 13 residues. The germline gives CDR1 GTSNPN, CDR2 SVGIG (reference sequence). V lost 5 bases and J lost 5; bases outside the gene matches: 5. CDR3 nucleotides: TGTGCCTGGTCGGGGGGGCAGAACAATGAGCAGTTCTTC. It specifies CAWSGGQNNEQFF.

This clonotype was recorded a few times. CDR3 loop: CASSQRNSGPGSQETQYF. The CDR3 DNA reads as TGTGCCAGCAGCCAGCGCAATTCCGGACCGGGCAGCCAAGAGACCCAGTACTTC. This chain joins TRBV2 and TRBJ2-5; D is undetermined. V gave up 6 bases and J gave up 1 base, with 24 bases separating them. The CDR3 is 18 residues long. The germline CDR1 and CDR2 sequences are SNHLY and FYNNEI.